The TCR beta chain described here comes from a study of CD8 T cells in ankylosing spondylitis. By quantitative 5'-RACE with molecular barcodes, the TCR beta libraries were made. TCRdb reprocessed the 5' RACE reads via MiXCR and lists one record per CDR3 protein. The data contain hundreds of thousands of distinct CDR3 sequences, roughly 10% of them singletons. Broader study findings: Ankylosing spondylitis blood appeared to carry a characteristic TCR beta motif of roughly eight highly homologous variants.

The table lists this clonotype with many counts. Its target is unknown. Germline-derived CDR1 and CDR2 are SQVTM and ANQGSEA. The CDR3 spans 13 residues. The V gene lost 6 bases and the J gene lost 3 bases, with 12 bases spanning the gap. The chain is built from TRBV29-1 and TRBJ1-3; D is uncertain. The TCR was taken from a male donor with ankylosing spondylitis. Sequenced material: blood, either unsorted or a sorted T cell fraction (not recorded which). This chain's CDR3 is CSVNSIYGNTIYF. CDR3 DNA sequence: TGCAGCGTGAACTCCATTTATGGAAACACCATATATTTT.